Below are 30 T cell receptor beta chains sequenced from a single sample in a study of CD8 T cells in Susac syndrome. RNA totalling roughly 0.45 to 1 ug underwent reverse transcription with random hexamers. TCRdb called the immunoSEQ multiplex PCR reads again in MiXCR, with one record for every CDR3 protein. The sample lists about 190,000 distinct CDR3 sequences; more than 90% were seen once. The specimen sequenced was CD4+ T cells from PBMCs. All receptors come from a human donor with Susac syndrome.

The chain combines TRBV20-1 with TRBJ1-2, with 7 bases identical to TRBD1. V lost 3 bases, J lost 4 bases, and 5 bases stayed unmatched. Germline V gene sequence: CDR1 DFQATT, CDR2 SNEGSKA (reference sequence). The length of the CDR3 is 13 residues. The CDR3 DNA sequence: TGCAGTGCTAGGGAGGGACAGATCTATGGCTACACCTTC. Translated, it gives CSAREGQIYGYTF.

This clonotype was picked up one time. The rearrangement links TRBV5-1 to TRBJ2-3; TRBD2 matches 10 bases. The length of the CDR3 is 15 residues. Unmatched junction bases numbered 5, after V lost 5 bases and J lost 2 bases. Per germline, CDR1 SGHRS and CDR2 YFSETQ. In DNA form, the CDR3 reads TGCGCCAGCAGAACTAGCGGGGCGGTCACAGATACGCAGTATTTT. It translates to CASRTSGAVTDTQYF. Based on the CDR3 plus reference TRBV5-1 and TRBJ2-3, the full variable domain is KAGVTQTPRYLIKTRGQQVTLSCSPISGHRSVSWYQQTPGQGLQFLFEYFSETQRNKGNFPGRFSGRQFSNSRSEMNVSTLELGDSALYLCASRTSGAVTDTQYFGPGTRLTVL.

V usage is TRBV30 and J usage is TRBJ1-5; D is undetermined. Trimming left V 8 bases short and J 5 bases short, with 16 bases between. CDR1 GTSNPN and CDR2 SVGIG come from the germline V gene (reference sequence). The CDR3 totals 13 residues. CDR3 region: CAMGQSQDQPQHF. The CDR3 nucleotides are TGTGCCATGGGTCAGTCTCAGGATCAGCCCCAGCATTTT.

The sample holds one count of this clonotype. The chain is built from TRBV7-9 and TRBJ1-2; D call uncertain. The CDR3 runs to 12 residues. Germline lookup yields CDR1 SEHNR and CDR2 FQNEAQ (reference sequence). The V and J ends lost 5 bases and 8 bases respectively, with 12 bases between them. CDR3 nucleotide sequence: TGTGCCAGCAGCAGATCCCTATGGGGCTACACCTTC. It codes for CASSRSLWGYTF.

This clonotype came up a few times. Sequence at one end of the junction differs from germline and may be a read error. The chain uses TRBV7-2 and TRBJ2-5; 13 bases are a match to TRBD2. This CDR3 spans 14 amino acids. The V gene's germline CDR1 is SGHTA and CDR2 FQGNSA. The CDR3 DNA sequence: TGTGCCAGCAGCTTAGCCCCGGGACTAGCGGGGCCGAACTTC. It yields the protein CASSLAPGLAGPNF.

The chain is built from TRBV5-6 and TRBJ2-7; 10 bases map to TRBD1. Germline loops: CDR1 SGHDT, CDR2 YYEEEE. The CDR3 contains 19 residues. The V segment lost 4 bases and the J segment 6 bases; nucleotides outside the gene matches: 22. For the CDR3, the DNA is TGTGCCAGCAGCACATCACTTCCCCCAGTCCGGGACAGGGGCTCCGAGCAGTACTTC. Translation gives CASSTSLPPVRDRGSEQYF.

As DNA, the CDR3 is TGTGCCTGGAGTCCCGGCAGATACGAGCAGTACTTC. This encodes CAWSPGRYEQYF. The V call is TRBV30, the J call TRBJ2-7; D call uncertain. Germline lookup yields CDR1 GTSNPN and CDR2 SVGIG (reference sequence). This CDR3 has 12 residues. Between the trimmed V and J ends, which lost 2 bases and 4 bases, there was a span of 9 bases.

The DNA of the CDR3 is TGTGCCAGCAGTGGATTATCGCCAGTGAACACTGAAGCTTTCTTT. Translating gives CASSGLSPVNTEAFF. This chain connects TRBV25-1 to TRBJ1-1; the D is unclear. V lost 4 bases and J 0 bases, leaving 12 bases between the germline ends. The CDR3 consists of 15 residues. Germline V CDR1 and CDR2: MGHDK, SYGVNS.

The rearrangement links TRBV5-4 to TRBJ2-2; TRBD1 agrees at 7 bases. V was clipped by 4 bases and J by 3 bases; unmatched bases: 12. Per germline, CDR1 SGHNT and CDR2 YYREEE (reference sequence). The CDR3 spans 17 residues. In nucleotides, the CDR3 is TGTGCCAGCAGCCCCCAACTGACAGGGTTGGACACCGGGGAGCTGTTTTTT. Translated, it gives CASSPQLTGLDTGELFF.

The chain uses TRBV20-1 and TRBJ2-1; D not certain. The germline gives CDR1 DFQATT, CDR2 SNEGSKA (reference sequence). This CDR3 is built from 11 residues. V was cut by 3 bases and J by 8 bases, with 8 bases left in between. The CDR3 is CSASQSYEQFF. The CDR3 region has the DNA TGCAGTGCTAGTCAGAGTTATGAGCAGTTCTTC.

The chain carries TRBV25-1 and TRBJ2-7; D not resolved. This CDR3 spans 14 amino acids. The germline V gene encodes CDR1 MGHDK and CDR2 SYGVNS. The V end was cut by 2 bases, the J end by 2 bases, with 10 bases between. CDR3 in amino acids: CASSEPGPTYEQYF. CDR3 in DNA: TGTGCCAGCAGTGAACCCGGGCCAACCTACGAGCAGTACTTC.

This clonotype is a singleton in its sample. The genes are TRBV5-1 and TRBJ2-5; possibly TRBD2 for D (5 bases). There are 16 residues in the CDR3. Germline-derived CDR1 and CDR2 are SGHRS and YFSETQ. The V end was cut by 0 bases, the J end by 2 bases, with 14 bases between. DNA of the CDR3: TGCGCCAGCAGCTTGGGGCTAGCTCCAAGACAAGAGACCCAGTACTTC. Residues: CASSLGLAPRQETQYF.

CDR3 protein: CASKPGAMNTEAFF. The CDR3 DNA follows: TGTGCCAGCAAGCCAGGGGCTATGAACACTGAAGCTTTCTTT. The chain is built from TRBV6-2 or TRBV6-3 and TRBJ1-1; D might be TRBD1 (6 bases). There are 14 residues in the CDR3. Germline loops: CDR1 MNHEY, CDR2 SVGEGT. Trimming removed 7 bases at V and 0 bases at J, with 12 bases between.

This chain connects TRBV5-1 to TRBJ2-1, with D possibly matching TRBD2 (6 bases). This CDR3 has 13 residues. CDR1 and CDR2 from the germline V gene are SGHRS and YFSETQ. Trimming shortened V by 7 bases and J by 3 bases, and 11 bases separated the two germline ends. CDR3 residues: CASGTEGYNEQFF. Here the CDR3 DNA reads TGCGCCAGCGGGACGGAGGGCTACAATGAGCAGTTCTTC.

The chain has TRBV30 and TRBJ2-1; D gene uncertain. Trimming removed 2 bases at V and 9 bases at J, with 17 bases between. Germline loops: CDR1 GTSNPN, CDR2 SVGIG (reference sequence). This CDR3 is built from 14 residues. In DNA, the CDR3 is TGTGCCTGGAGTTTTTTGGCACGATCGGGTGAGCAGTTCTTC. Translating gives CAWSFLARSGEQFF.

The rearrangement joins TRBV18 to TRBJ1-5; the match to TRBD1 covers 7 bases. Germline V lookup: CDR1 KGHSH, CDR2 LQKENI. The CDR3 runs to 13 residues. V lost 4 bases, J lost 5 bases, and 2 bases stayed unmatched. The CDR3 region has the DNA TGTGCCAGCTCACTAGGACAGGATCAGCCCCAGCATTTT. Amino acids: CASSLGQDQPQHF.

The chain uses TRBV2 and TRBJ1-3; 9 nucleotides agree with TRBD1. The CDR3 covers 13 residues. V lost 5 bases, J lost 7 bases, and 3 bases stayed unmatched. Germline CDR1 reads SNHLY; CDR2 reads FYNNEI. The CDR3 sequence is CASSLGTGNTIYF. DNA for the CDR3: TGTGCCAGCAGTCTTGGGACAGGGAACACCATATATTTT.

The chain recombines TRBV20-1 with TRBJ2-1; 9 positions agree with TRBD2. Germline V gives CDR1 DFQATT, CDR2 SNEGSKA (reference sequence). With V trimmed by 2 bases and J by 7 bases, 15 bases remained unmatched. The CDR3 spans 17 residues. CDR3 nucleotides: TGCAGTGCTAGAAGAATTAGCGGGGGATTGAGTGGGAATGAGCAGTTCTTC. Translation: CSARRISGGLSGNEQFF.

This rearrangement joins TRBV4-3 to TRBJ2-7; no clear D gene. In germline, CDR1 is LGHNA, CDR2 YSLEER. This CDR3 is built from 15 residues. Trimming cost V 0 bases and J 2 bases, with 11 bases left between them. The CDR3 coding sequence is TGCGCCAGCAGCCAAGATTGGACGGTACCCTACGAGCAGTACTTC. The encoded protein is CASSQDWTVPYEQYF.

The rearrangement uses TRBV30 and TRBJ1-6, with D hard to call. V lost 2 bases, J lost 4 bases, and 9 bases lay in between. The CDR3 totals 14 residues. CDR1 is GTSNPN and CDR2 is SVGIG in the germline V gene (reference sequence). CDR3 DNA sequence: TGTGCCTGGAGTAGAACAGCTTATAATTCACCCCTCCACTTT. It yields the protein CAWSRTAYNSPLHF.

This clonotype was observed a single time. The gene calls are TRBV7-3 and TRBJ1-1; D is unclear. The germline CDR1 and CDR2 sequences are SGHTA and FQGTGA. V was pared by 1 base and J by 8 bases, with 11 bases between. There are 13 residues in the CDR3. For the CDR3, the DNA is TGTGCCAGCAGCTTAAAGTCGGGCAGAGAAGCTTTCTTT. Its translation is CASSLKSGREAFF.

V usage is TRBV11-1 and J usage is TRBJ2-5, with 10 positions matching TRBD1. Germline values: CDR1 SGHAT, CDR2 FQDESV (reference sequence). CDR3 length: 14 amino acids. V was clipped by 4 bases and J by 3 bases; unmatched bases: 2. The CDR3 is CASSSDRGKETQYF. The DNA of the CDR3 is TGTGCCAGCAGCTCGGACAGGGGGAAAGAGACCCAGTACTTC.

The rearrangement uses TRBV25-1 and TRBJ1-2; D unclear. The germline CDR1 and CDR2 sequences are MGHDK and SYGVNS. The CDR3 runs to 14 residues. V was pared by 1 base and J by 5 bases, with 11 bases between. Here the CDR3 reads CASSESSAPYGYTF. As DNA, the CDR3 is TGTGCCAGCAGTGAATCCTCCGCTCCTTATGGCTACACCTTC.

The rearrangement joins TRBV28 to TRBJ1-5; maybe TRBD1 (5 bases). The germline V gene has CDR1 MDHEN and CDR2 SYDVKM. Trimming took off 8 bases at V and 3 bases at J, with 17 bases between the two ends. This CDR3 region has 15 residues. As DNA, the CDR3 is TGTGCCAGCCTAAATTTCGGGGGGTACAATCAGCCCCAGCATTTT. Its protein product is CASLNFGGYNQPQHF.

The rearrangement uses TRBV30 and TRBJ1-1; D gene ambiguous. The CDR3 runs 14 residues. V was shortened by 0 bases and J by 1 base, with 9 bases between the two germline ends. Germline loops: CDR1 GTSNPN, CDR2 SVGIG (reference sequence). This chain's CDR3 is CAWSVRLENTEAFF. The CDR3 nucleotides read TGTGCCTGGAGTGTAAGGCTAGAGAACACTGAAGCTTTCTTT.

The rearrangement uses TRBV30 and TRBJ2-2; no clear D gene. Looked up from germline, CDR1 is GTSNPN and CDR2 is SVGIG (reference sequence). V lost 2 bases and J lost 7, with 5 bases in between. The CDR3 extends over 11 amino acids. In DNA, the CDR3 is TGTGCCTGGAGTCAGAGCGGGGAGCTGTTTTTT. Encoded protein: CAWSQSGELFF.

This sequence joins TRBV29-1 and TRBJ1-6; tentative D call: TRBD1 (5 bases). Germline CDR1 is SQVTM and CDR2 is ANQGSEA. The CDR3 length is 12 residues. The V and J ends lost 7 bases and 8 bases respectively, with 12 bases between them. CDR3 loop: CSALTGDSPLHF. In DNA, the CDR3 is TGCAGCGCCCTCACGGGGGATTCACCCCTCCACTTT.

This clonotype occurred once. The rearrangement joins TRBV4-3 to TRBJ2-2, with a tentative D call TRBD1 (5 bases). Germline CDR1 and CDR2: LGHNA and YSLEER. Trimming cost V 0 bases and J 6 bases, with 11 bases left between them. The CDR3 runs to 15 residues. The CDR3 is CASSQEQGGAGELFF. The CDR3 DNA reads TGCGCCAGCAGCCAAGAGCAGGGTGGAGCCGGGGAGCTGTTTTTT.

The chain has TRBV19 and TRBJ2-2, with unresolved D. The CDR3 totals 14 residues. The germline V and J ends were trimmed by 3 bases and 1 base, with 6 bases remaining between them. The germline V gene encodes CDR1 LNHDA and CDR2 SQIVND (reference sequence). CDR3 coding DNA: TGTGCCAGTAGTATTGCCAGGAACACCGGGGAGCTGTTTTTT. Protein sequence: CASSIARNTGELFF.

The V call is TRBV28, the J call TRBJ1-2; the match to TRBD1 covers 7 bases. This CDR3 comprises 14 residues. Germline CDR1 and CDR2: MDHEN and SYDVKM. The J segment lost 2 bases and the V segment lost 6 bases, leaving 6 bases of the junction unmatched. CDR3 DNA: TGTGCCAGCAGCATCCCAGGGGGGAACTATGGCTACACCTTC. It specifies CASSIPGGNYGYTF.